One and the same sample provided the 9 T cell receptor beta chains below, sequenced in a study of spatial heterogeneity in lung cancer. Time point noted: sample taken at primary tumor resection. The study, taken as a whole, reports: Within tumors, counts of expanded alpha and beta TCRs tracked tumor mutation counts.

These receptors' antigens are unknown. Each CDR3 protein is one row after TCRdb ran MiXCR on the 5' RACE reads. This sample has approximately 12,000 distinct CDR3 sequences; roughly 5.6% occur once, and the top ten carry around 27%. Sequenced material: lung tumor tissue, taken at surgery. These receptors were obtained from a male donor with early-stage non-small cell lung cancer.

In the case of this clonotype: This beta chain was picked up by a library intended for alpha chains and is off target, so its count carries little meaning. This chain connects TRBV6-1 to TRBJ2-2; D gene unclear. The V and J ends lost 2 bases and 0 bases respectively, with 7 bases between them. Germline values: CDR1 MNHNS, CDR2 SASEGT. The CDR3 runs to 15 residues. The CDR3 loop is CASSEFTANTGELFF. CDR3 nucleotides: TGTGCCAGCAGTGAATTTACAGCGAACACCGGGGAGCTGTTTTTT.

Ten or more counts support this clonotype. Because this beta chain is a stray read in a library intended to capture alpha chains, its abundance should not be given much weight. The V gene is TRBV20-1, the J gene TRBJ1-1; 7 bases are a match to TRBD1. The J segment lost 0 bases and the V segment lost 1 base, leaving 5 bases of the junction unmatched. Per the germline V gene, CDR1 is DFQATT and CDR2 is SNEGSKA (reference sequence). This CDR3 has 15 amino acids. CDR3 sequence (DNA): TGCAGTGCTAGAGCTCCCGGGACAGTGAACACTGAAGCTTTCTTT. Protein sequence: CSARAPGTVNTEAFF.

This clonotype was counted a few times. For a library built for alpha chains, this beta chain is a stray read; little rests on its size. The V gene is TRBV29-1, the J gene TRBJ2-2, with a possible D match to TRBD2 (5 bases). The CDR3 extends over 13 amino acids. Trimming pared 4 bases from V and 0 bases from J, leaving 6 bases between. Germline V gene data show CDR1 as SQVTM and CDR2 as ANQGSEA. CDR3 sequence reads: CSVAGTNTGELFF. Written as DNA, the CDR3 is TGCAGCGTTGCGGGGACGAACACCGGGGAGCTGTTTTTT.

This clonotype came up a few times. This beta chain came through as a stray read in a library set up for alpha chains, and its size says little. The CDR3 loop reads CASSSSSGANVLTF. The CDR3, as DNA: TGCGCCAGCAGCTCTAGCTCTGGGGCCAACGTCCTGACTTTC. The chain joins TRBV10-2 to TRBJ2-6; D gene unclear. This CDR3 is built from 14 residues. Germline CDR1 WSHSY, CDR2 SAAADI. The V end lost 6 bases, the J end lost 0 bases, and 6 bases lay between the germline ends.

This clonotype was seen repeatedly, ten times or more. As an off-target read in a library built for alpha chains, this beta chain has a frequency of little significance. The V and J genes are TRBV20-1 and TRBJ2-7; tentative D call: TRBD1 (6 bases). CDR3 length: 12 amino acids. In germline, CDR1 is DFQATT, CDR2 SNEGSKA (reference sequence). Trimming shortened V by 5 bases and J by 7 bases, and 15 bases separated the two germline ends. The DNA of the CDR3 is TGCAGTGCTTTTCGGACAGCATCGGAGCAGTACTTC. Translated, it gives CSAFRTASEQYF.

Comment on this clonotype: The size of this beta chain means little, since it is a stray read in a library made for alpha chains. V usage is TRBV11-3 and J usage is TRBJ1-2, with 7 bases identical to TRBD1. Germline assignment: CDR1 SGHNT and CDR2 YENEEA. CDR3 length: 13 residues. The V segment lost 5 bases and the J segment 4 bases; nucleotides outside the gene matches: 4. The CDR3 DNA sequence: TGTGCCAGCAGCCCGCGACAGGGCTATGGCTACACCTTC. Its translation: CASSPRQGYGYTF.

This clonotype was seen ten or more times. Because this beta chain is a stray read in a library intended to capture alpha chains, its abundance should not be given much weight. The rearrangement uses TRBV5-6 and TRBJ1-2, with D hard to call. Trimming left V 0 bases short and J 5 bases short, with 11 bases between. There are 14 residues in the CDR3. CDR1 and CDR2 from the germline V gene are SGHDT and YYEEEE. The CDR3 DNA reads TGTGCCAGCAGCTTGGGAGGGCAGGATTATGGCTACACCTTC. Its protein is CASSLGGQDYGYTF.

In this sample, this clonotype turned up many times. The library was designed around alpha chains, so this beta chain is a stray read whose abundance carries little weight. The chain uses TRBV12-3 or TRBV12-4 and TRBJ1-4, with D hard to call. This CDR3 region has 14 residues. The germline V and J ends were trimmed by 5 bases and 5 bases, with 12 bases remaining between them. This CDR3 is CASSLTASNEKLFF. As DNA, the CDR3 is TGTGCCAGCAGTCTTACGGCCTCAAATGAAAAACTGTTTTTT.

Of note for this clonotype: Within a library made for alpha chains, this beta chain is off target, and its count is uninformative. The chain uses TRBV7-2 and TRBJ2-5; 12 nucleotides match TRBD2. Germline V gene lookup returns CDR1 SGHTA and CDR2 FQGNSA. Unmatched junction bases numbered 2, after V lost 5 bases and J lost 1 base. The CDR3 has 15 amino acids. This CDR3 is CASSRLAGVQETQYF. CDR3 DNA: TGTGCCAGCAGCCGACTAGCGGGGGTCCAAGAGACCCAGTACTTC. Supplemented by reference TRBV7-2 and TRBJ2-5, the full variable domain reads GAGVSQSPSNKVTEKGKDVELRCDPISGHTALYWYRQSLGQGLEFLIYFQGNSAPDKSGLPSDRFSAERTGGSVSTLTIQRTQQEDSAVYLCASSRLAGVQETQYFGPGTRLLVL.